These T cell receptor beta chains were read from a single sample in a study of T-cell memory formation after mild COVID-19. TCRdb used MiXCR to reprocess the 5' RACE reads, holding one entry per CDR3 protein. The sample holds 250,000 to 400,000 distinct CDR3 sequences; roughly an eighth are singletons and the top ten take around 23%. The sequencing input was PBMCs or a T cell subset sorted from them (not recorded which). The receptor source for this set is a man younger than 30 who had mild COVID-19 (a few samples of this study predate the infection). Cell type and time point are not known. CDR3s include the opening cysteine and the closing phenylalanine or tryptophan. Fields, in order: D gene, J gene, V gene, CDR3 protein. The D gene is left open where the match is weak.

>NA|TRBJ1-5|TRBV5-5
CASSWTAAAGNQPQHF
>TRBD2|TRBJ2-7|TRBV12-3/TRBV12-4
CASSLRLAGEKQYF
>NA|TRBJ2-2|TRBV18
CASSPPPSTAATGELFF
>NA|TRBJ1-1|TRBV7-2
CASSLFFGTEAFF
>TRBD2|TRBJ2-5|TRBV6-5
CASSYTGTSMETQYF
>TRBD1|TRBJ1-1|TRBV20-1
CSASGQGRTEAFF
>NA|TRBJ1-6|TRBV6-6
CASIRRGDFNSPLHF
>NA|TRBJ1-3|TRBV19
CASRVDSLFSGNTIYF
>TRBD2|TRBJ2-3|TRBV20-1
CSAMPSGGDTQYF
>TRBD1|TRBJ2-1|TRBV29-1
CSVRPRAGTGDEQFF
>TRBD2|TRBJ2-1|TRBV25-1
CASSESGTSGYNEQFF
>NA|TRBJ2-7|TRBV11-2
CASSLEPHYAEQYF
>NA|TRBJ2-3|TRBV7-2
CASSTQTDTQYF
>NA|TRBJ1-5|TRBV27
CASSSGMDTQNQPQHF
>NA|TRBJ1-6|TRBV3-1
CASSQDLRNSPLHF
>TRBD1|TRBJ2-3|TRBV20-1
CSARDRVGTDTQYF
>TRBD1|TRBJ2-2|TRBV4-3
CASSHDRGPGELFF
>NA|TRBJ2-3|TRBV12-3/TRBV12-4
CASSLAGPLTDTQYF
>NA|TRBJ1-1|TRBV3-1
CASSQDRVAEAFF
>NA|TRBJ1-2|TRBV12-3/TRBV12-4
CASSPHPPLFGYTF
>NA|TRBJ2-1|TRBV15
CATSTGDKYNEQFF
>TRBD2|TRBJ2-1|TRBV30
CAWSGWGGNEQFF
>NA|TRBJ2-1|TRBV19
CASRSGPSGNEQFF
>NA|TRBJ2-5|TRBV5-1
CASSSEGSRTQYF
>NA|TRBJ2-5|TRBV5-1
CASRRGEETQYF
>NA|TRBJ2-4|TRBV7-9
CASSIRSGLADF
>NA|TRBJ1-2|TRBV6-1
CASSPAGSTYGYTF
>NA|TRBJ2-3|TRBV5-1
CASSLTRAQGYTDTQYF
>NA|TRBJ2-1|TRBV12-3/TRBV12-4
CASMVGVPGEQFF
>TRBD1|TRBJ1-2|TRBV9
CASSVGDRVNYGYTF
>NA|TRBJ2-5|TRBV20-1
CSARSPSSRSGTQYF
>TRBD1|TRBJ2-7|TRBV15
CATSTDRGYEQYF
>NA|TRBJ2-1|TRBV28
CASSPANNNEQFF
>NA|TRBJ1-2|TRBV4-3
CASSQDRNSYGYTF
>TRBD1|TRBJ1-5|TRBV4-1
CASSEDRPDQPQHF
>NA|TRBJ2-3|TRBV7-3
CASSLIGLADTQYF
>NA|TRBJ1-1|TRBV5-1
CASSLPDMNTEAFF
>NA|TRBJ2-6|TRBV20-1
CSARDLGDGANVLTF
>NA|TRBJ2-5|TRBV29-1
CSVEVGETQYF
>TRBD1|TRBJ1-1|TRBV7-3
CASSAATGTEAFF
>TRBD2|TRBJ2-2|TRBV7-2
CASSLNGGGNTGELFF